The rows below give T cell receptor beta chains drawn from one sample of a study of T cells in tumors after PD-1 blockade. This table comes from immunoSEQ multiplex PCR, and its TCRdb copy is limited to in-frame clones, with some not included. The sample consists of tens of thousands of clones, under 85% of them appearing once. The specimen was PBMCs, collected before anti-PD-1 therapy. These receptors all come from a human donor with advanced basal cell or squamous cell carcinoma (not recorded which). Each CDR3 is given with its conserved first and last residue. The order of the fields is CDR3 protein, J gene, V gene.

CDR3: CASSGPPSGQGAGEQFF; J: TRBJ2-1; V: TRBV5-4
CDR3: CASSQDRAGSEKLFF; J: TRBJ1-4; V: TRBV4-1
CDR3: CASSEQGAYNEQFF; J: TRBJ2-1; V: TRBV9
CDR3: CASSYMAANTGELFF; J: TRBJ2-2; V: TRBV6-5
CDR3: CASSLGSYQETQYF; J: TRBJ2-5; V: TRBV28
CDR3: CASKEWSGESYEQYF; J: TRBJ2-7; V: TRBV28
CDR3: CASSSGMGSLATNEKLFF; J: TRBJ1-4; V: TRBV7-8
CDR3: CASSPTRTGRSGIQYF; J: TRBJ2-4; V: TRBV7-2
CDR3: CASRLAWGTGELFF; J: TRBJ2-2; V: TRBV5-1
CDR3: CASSDPGPPRYNEQFF; J: TRBJ2-1; V: TRBV6-4
CDR3: CASSSDLTGVGLHYGYTF; J: TRBJ1-2; V: TRBV7-6
CDR3: CASSPSTGKSPLHF; J: TRBJ1-6; V: TRBV6-5
CDR3: CASSIPRISNQPQHF; J: TRBJ1-5; V: TRBV19
CDR3: CSVFEGQGSSGANVLTF; J: TRBJ2-6; V: TRBV29-1